This T cell receptor (beta chain) was captured in a study of blood T cell repertoires in COVID-19. Study summary: The samples span acute and convalescent COVID-19 from the United States, Italy and Spain. In each case, the material was cDNA or gDNA derived from T cells, B-cell-depleted T cells, or PBMCs.

The CDR3 sequence is 16 residues long. V shed 0 bases and J shed 0 bases, with 10 bases lying between them. Germline V gene data show CDR1 as LGHNA and CDR2 as YNFKEQ. In the authors' workflow: Nucleated cell number was recorded as an estimate derived from reference gene primer amplification. Using immunoSEQ multiplex PCR, the repertoire was profiled, and TCRdb retains in-frame clones only, with some absent. That table is the source of V, J and clone size, and D and trimming were worked out from the DNA. The data show over 200,000 clones, 70% to 90% seen once. Enrolled during active infection, Seattle patients were then followed longitudinally.

The chain employs TRBV4-2 and TRBJ2-3; D unclear. Sequenced: peripheral blood. This clonotype was obtained from a man in his fifties or sixties with COVID-19, enrolled during active disease. CDR3 region: CASSQDLLVSTDTQYF. DNA for the CDR3: TGTGCCAGCAGCCAAGATCTTCTAGTTAGCACAGATACGCAGTATTTT.